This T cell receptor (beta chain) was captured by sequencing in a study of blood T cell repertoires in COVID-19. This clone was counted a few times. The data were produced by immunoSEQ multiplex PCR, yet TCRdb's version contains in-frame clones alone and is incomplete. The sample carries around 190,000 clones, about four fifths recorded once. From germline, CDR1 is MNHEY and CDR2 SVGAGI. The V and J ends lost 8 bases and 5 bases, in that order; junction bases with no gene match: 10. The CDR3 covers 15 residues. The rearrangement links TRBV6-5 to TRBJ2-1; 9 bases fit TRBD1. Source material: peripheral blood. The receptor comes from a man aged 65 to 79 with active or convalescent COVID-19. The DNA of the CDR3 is TGTGCCAGCTTACCGGGACAGGGAGGAAACAATGAGCAGTTCTTC. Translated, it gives CASLPGQGGNNEQFF.